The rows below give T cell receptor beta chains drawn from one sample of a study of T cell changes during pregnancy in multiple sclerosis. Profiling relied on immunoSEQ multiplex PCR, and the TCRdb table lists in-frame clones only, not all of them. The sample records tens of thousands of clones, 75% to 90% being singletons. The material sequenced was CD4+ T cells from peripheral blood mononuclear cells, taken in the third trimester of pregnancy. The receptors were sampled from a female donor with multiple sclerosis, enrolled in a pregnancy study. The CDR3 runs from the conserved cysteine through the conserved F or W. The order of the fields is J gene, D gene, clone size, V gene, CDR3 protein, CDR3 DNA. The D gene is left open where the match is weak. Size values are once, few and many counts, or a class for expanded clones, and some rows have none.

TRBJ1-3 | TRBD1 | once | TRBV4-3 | CASSPGYWIDRDPGNTIYF | TGCGCCAGCAGCCCTGGATATTGGATAGACAGGGACCCTGGAAACACCATATATTTT
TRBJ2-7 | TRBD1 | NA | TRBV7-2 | CASALGQANYEQYF | TGTGCCAGCGCCCTGGGACAGGCCAACTACGAGCAGTACTTC
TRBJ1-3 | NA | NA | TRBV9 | CASSVAETFGTLPFSGNTIYF | TGTGCCAGCAGCGTAGCCGAAACTTTCGGGACACTACCCTTCTCTGGAAACACCATATATTTT
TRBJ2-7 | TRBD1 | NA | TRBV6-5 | CASRVQTGTRYEQYF | TGTGCCAGCAGGGTTCAGACAGGGACCCGCTACGAGCAGTACTTC
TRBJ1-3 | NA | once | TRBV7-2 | CASSFTGLSGNTIYF | TGTGCCAGCAGCTTTACAGGGCTCTCTGGAAACACCATATATTTT
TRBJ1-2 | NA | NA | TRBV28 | CASSLFPGYSYGYTF | TGTGCCAGCAGTTTATTCCCAGGGTATTCCTATGGCTACACCTTC
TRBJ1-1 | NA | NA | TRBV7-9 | CASSLSPGYTMNTEAFF | TGTGCCAGCAGCTTGAGCCCGGGATACACTATGAACACTGAAGCTTTCTTT
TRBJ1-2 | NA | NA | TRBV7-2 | CASSHLQHQAGGYTF | TGTGCCAGCAGCCACCTTCAACACCAAGCGGGTGGCTACACCTTC
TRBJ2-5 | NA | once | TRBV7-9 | CASTQQETQYF | TGTGCCAGCACCCAACAGGAGACCCAGTACTTC
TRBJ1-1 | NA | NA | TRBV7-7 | CASSLGQNTEAFF | TGTGCCAGCAGCTTAGGACAGAACACTGAAGCTTTCTTT
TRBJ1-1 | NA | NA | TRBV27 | CASSYARTGFTEAFF | TGTGCCAGCAGTTACGCGCGAACAGGGTTCACTGAAGCTTTCTTT
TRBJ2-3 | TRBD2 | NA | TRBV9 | CASSALSSGGRGNTQYF | TGTGCCAGCAGCGCCCTCTCTAGCGGCGGCCGGGGGAATACGCAGTATTTT
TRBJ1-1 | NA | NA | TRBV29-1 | CSVEDLPSTEAFF | TGCAGCGTTGAAGATCTTCCTAGCACTGAAGCTTTCTTT
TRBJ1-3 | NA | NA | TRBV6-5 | CASSYSRGSGNTIYF | TGTGCCAGCAGTTACTCGCGGGGCTCTGGAAACACCATATATTTT
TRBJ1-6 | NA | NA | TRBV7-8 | CASSLRPDSNSPLHF | TGTGCCAGCAGCCTGCGTCCCGACAGCAATTCACCCCTCCACTTT
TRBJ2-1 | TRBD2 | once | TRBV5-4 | CASSTATGLAGLGEQFF | TGTGCCAGCAGCACAGCTACCGGACTAGCGGGACTAGGGGAGCAGTTCTTC
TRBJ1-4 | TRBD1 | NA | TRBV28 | CASSEQGAAEKLFF | TGTGCCAGCAGTGAACAGGGGGCGGCTGAAAAACTGTTTTTT
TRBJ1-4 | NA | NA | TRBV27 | CASSGGAGGKLFF | TGTGCCAGCAGCGGGGGCGCGGGAGGAAAACTGTTTTTT
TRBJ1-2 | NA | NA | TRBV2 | CASSWSSLESYTF | TGTGCCAGCAGTTGGTCCTCCCTTGAGAGCTACACCTTC
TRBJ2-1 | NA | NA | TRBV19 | CASRRDNYNEQFF | TGTGCCTCCCGACGGGACAACTACAATGAGCAGTTCTTC
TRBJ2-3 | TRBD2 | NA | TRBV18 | CASSLQERGITDTQYF | TGTGCCAGCTCACTCCAGGAGCGGGGGATCACAGATACGCAGTATTTT
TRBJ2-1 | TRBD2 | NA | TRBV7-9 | CASSLGRGGQPSRFF | TGTGCCAGCAGCTTAGGTCGCGGGGGGCAACCTTCTCGGTTCTTC
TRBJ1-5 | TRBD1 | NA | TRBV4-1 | CASSQDIGQGRQPQHF | TGCGCCAGCAGCCAAGATATCGGACAGGGACGTCAGCCCCAGCATTTT
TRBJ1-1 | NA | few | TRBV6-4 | CASSPLTTGRQAFF | TGTGCCAGCAGCCCCTTGACCACCGGGAGGCAAGCTTTCTTT
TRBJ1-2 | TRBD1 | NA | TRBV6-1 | CAIEQGGSSYGYTF | TGTGCCATCGAACAGGGGGGCTCCTCCTATGGCTACACCTTC
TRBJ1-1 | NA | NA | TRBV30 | CACRDTLKPNTEAFF | TGTGCCTGCCGGGACACCCTTAAACCGAACACTGAAGCTTTCTTT
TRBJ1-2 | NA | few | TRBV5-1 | CASSSDILYGYTF | TGCGCCAGCAGCTCGGACATTCTCTATGGCTACACCTTC
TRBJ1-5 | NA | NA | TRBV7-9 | CASSLGTGKLQPQHF | TGTGCCAGCAGCTTAGGGACGGGGAAGCTTCAGCCCCAGCATTTT
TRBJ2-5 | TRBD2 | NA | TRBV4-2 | CASSLTGTSGGGYQETQYF | TGTGCCAGCAGTCTGACCGGGACTAGCGGGGGGGGGTACCAAGAGACCCAGTACTTC
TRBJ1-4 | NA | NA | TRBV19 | CASRQATNEKLFF | TGTGCCAGTAGACAAGCAACTAATGAAAAACTGTTTTTT
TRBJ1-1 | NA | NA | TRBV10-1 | CASSARTPNTEAFF | TGCGCCAGCAGTGCCCGGACTCCGAACACTGAAGCTTTCTTT
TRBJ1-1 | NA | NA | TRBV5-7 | CASSLALTGKNTEAFF | TGTGCCAGCAGCTTGGCCCTTACAGGGAAGAACACTGAAGCTTTCTTT
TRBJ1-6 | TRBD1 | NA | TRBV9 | CASSGGQGDSYNSPLHF | TGTGCCAGCAGCGGAGGACAGGGGGATTCCTATAATTCACCCCTCCACTTT
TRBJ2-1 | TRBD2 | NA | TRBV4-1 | CASSQVGTSFDEQFF | TGCGCCAGCAGCCAAGTAGGGACTAGCTTTGATGAGCAGTTCTTC
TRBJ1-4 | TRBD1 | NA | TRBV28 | CASGYQGARELFF | TGTGCCAGCGGGTACCAGGGGGCGCGGGAACTGTTTTTT
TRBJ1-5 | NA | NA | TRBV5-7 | CASSLLAEYQPQHF | TGTGCCAGCAGCTTGTTGGCTGAATATCAGCCCCAGCATTTT
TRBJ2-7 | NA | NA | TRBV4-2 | CASSQDPTGLASAEQYF | TGTGCCAGCAGCCAAGATCCCACCGGGCTAGCGTCGGCCGAGCAGTACTTC
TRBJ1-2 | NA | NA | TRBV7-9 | CASSATGTQNYGYTF | TGTGCCAGCAGCGCTACCGGGACACAGAACTATGGCTACACCTTC
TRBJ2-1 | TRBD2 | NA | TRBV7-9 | CASTRWGTRVDNEQFF | TGTGCCAGCACGCGCTGGGGGACTAGGGTCGACAATGAGCAGTTCTTC
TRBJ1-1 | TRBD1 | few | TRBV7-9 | CASSSGTEAFF | TGTGCCAGCAGCTCCGGGACAGAGGCTTTCTTT
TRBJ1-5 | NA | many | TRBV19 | CASSMGNPQGAFQPQHF | TGTGCCAGTAGTATGGGGAACCCACAAGGGGCCTTTCAGCCCCAGCATTTT
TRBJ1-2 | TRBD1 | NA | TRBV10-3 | CAISEIRVARTGVLWSGYTF | TGTGCCATCAGTGAGATTCGGGTAGCCAGGACAGGGGTTCTTTGGAGTGGCTACACCTTC
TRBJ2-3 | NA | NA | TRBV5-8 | CASRSGHRSTDTQYF | TGTGCCAGCAGGTCGGGACACCGTAGCACAGATACGCAGTATTTT
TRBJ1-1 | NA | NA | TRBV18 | CASSTGRQGRTEAFF | TGTGCCAGCTCAACGGGCAGGCAGGGTCGTACTGAAGCTTTCTTT
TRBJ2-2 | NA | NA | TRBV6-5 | CASRGMEGFTGELFF | TGTGCCAGCAGGGGAATGGAGGGATTCACCGGGGAGCTGTTTTTT
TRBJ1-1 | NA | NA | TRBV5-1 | CASSLGAGDNTEAFF | TGCGCCAGCAGCTTGGGGGCCGGGGATAACACTGAAGCTTTCTTT
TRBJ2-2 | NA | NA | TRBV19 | CASREVRKNTGELFF | TGTGCCAGTAGGGAGGTACGGAAAAACACCGGGGAGCTGTTTTTT
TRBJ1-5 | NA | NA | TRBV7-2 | CASSYAGGSNQPQHF | TGTGCCAGCAGCTACGCAGGTGGGAGCAATCAGCCCCAGCATTTT
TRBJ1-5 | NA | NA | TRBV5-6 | CASSFGGSNQPQHF | TGTGCCAGCAGCTTCGGGGGATCCAATCAGCCCCAGCATTTT
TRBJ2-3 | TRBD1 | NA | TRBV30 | CAWNRDRGTDTQYF | TGTGCCTGGAACCGGGACAGGGGGACAGATACGCAGTATTTT
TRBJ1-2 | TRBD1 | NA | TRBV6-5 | CASKNGDRPGEGYTF | TGTGCCAGCAAGAATGGGGACAGGCCCGGGGAGGGCTACACCTTC
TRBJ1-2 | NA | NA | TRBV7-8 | CASSSQVHANYGYTF | TGTGCCAGCAGCTCTCAGGTTCATGCTAACTATGGCTACACCTTC
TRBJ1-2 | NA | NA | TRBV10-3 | CAISLDGYGYTF | TGTGCCATCAGCCTAGACGGCTATGGCTACACCTTC
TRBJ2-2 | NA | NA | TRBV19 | CASTGPGELFF | TGTGCCAGTACAGGGCCCGGGGAGCTGTTTTTT
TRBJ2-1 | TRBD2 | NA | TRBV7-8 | CASSPLLADNEQFF | TGTGCCAGCAGCCCGTTACTAGCGGACAATGAGCAGTTCTTC
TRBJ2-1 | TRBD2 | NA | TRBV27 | CASRLAGGVEQFF | TGTGCCAGCAGACTAGCGGGAGGGGTGGAGCAGTTCTTC
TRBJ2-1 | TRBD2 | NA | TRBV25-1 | CASSELGGGGVYNEQFF | TGTGCCAGCAGTGAATTGGGGGGGGGTGGGGTTTACAATGAGCAGTTCTTC